This TCR beta chain was sequenced during a study of T cells after yellow fever vaccination. Study background: SMART-Seq v4 Ultra Low Input served to prepare low-cell-number fractions. Study-level results: Post-booster reappearance was seen for most primary-vaccination clones (about 96% CD4, around 90% CD8).

CDR3 length: 18 amino acids. With V trimmed by 0 bases and J by 9 bases, 12 bases remained unmatched. Germline values: CDR1 SGHDN, CDR2 FVKESK. In its sample, this clonotype was seen a few times. Its antigen is undetermined. Template-switching 5'RACE yielded the TCR cDNA; a universal primer site and UMIs were added in the process. Each CDR3 protein is one row after TCRdb ran MiXCR on the 5' RACE reads. The sample gives hundreds of thousands of distinct CDR3 sequences, 9% to 15% of which show up once; about 15% is in the top ten. The chain carries TRBV14 and TRBJ2-1; TRBD2 aligns across 12 bases. Specimen: PBMCs, collected on the day of the yellow fever booster vaccination. The clonotype originates from a man aged 30-40 years who received the YFV17D yellow fever vaccine. CDR3 residues: CASSQDLTSSGREFEQFF. The CDR3 bases are TGTGCCAGCAGCCAAGATCTAACCTCTAGCGGGAGGGAGTTTGAGCAGTTCTTC.